This TCR beta chain was identified in a study of T-cell reconstitution after alpha-beta-depleted transplantation in children. Broader study findings: For some patients, TCRbeta diversity was high at day 60 because of recipient T cells and thymic progenitors that survived.

The CDR3 contains 14 residues. Germline trimming cut 6 bases from V and 1 base from J; bases unmatched to any gene: 5. Per germline, CDR1 MDHEN and CDR2 SYDVKM. Construction of the TCRbeta library involved unique molecular identifiers. TCRdb passed the PCR reads through MiXCR, listing each CDR3 protein once. The sample has about 980,000 distinct CDR3 sequences, less than 30% seen once. In this sample, this clonotype turned up a few times. Its antigen is still unknown. The receptor was derived from a boy in the first two years of life who had a stem cell transplant for SCID, so the T cells may come from the graft donor. The sample here was PBMCs, mostly from graft donor cells, taken 360 days after TCRalphabeta/CD19-depleted stem cell transplant. This chain connects TRBV28 to TRBJ1-1; 7 bases match TRBD1. The CDR3 spells CASRTGPRNTEAFF. Written as DNA, the CDR3 is TGTGCCAGCAGGACAGGGCCCAGGAACACTGAAGCTTTCTTT.